This T cell receptor (beta chain) appears in the sequencing data of a study of T cells in Graves' hyperthyroidism and ophthalmopathy. The source material, RNA transcripts, was used to amplify TCR beta CDR3 regions. The HTBI primer set served for first-round RT-PCR of the TCR CDR3. TCRdb re-called the multiplex PCR reads with MiXCR, one entry per CDR3 protein. The sample shows hundreds of thousands of distinct CDR3 sequences, less than 20% of them seen only once. Study conclusions and caveats: In the analysis, a 13 V-J model separated ophthalmopathy from stable hyperthyroidism.

The germline gives CDR1 SGHTA, CDR2 FQGNSA. V was cut by 5 bases and J by 4 bases, with 15 bases left in between. The length of the CDR3 is 15 residues. Each ophthalmopathy patient scored at least 3 on the Clinical Activity Score and at least 4 on NOSPECS grade, with duration under 3 months. Lactation, pregnancy, other autoimmune disease or uncontrolled infection excluded patients. Diagnostic decisions used clinical symptoms, serum thyroxine and TRAb, thyroid ultrasound and orbital computed tomography. On this clonotype itself: No antigen is known for it.

The TCR originated in a man aged 35-49 years with Graves' ophthalmopathy. Sequencing was done on a sample of blood. The chain combines TRBV7-2 with TRBJ1-5; D call uncertain. The CDR3 loop is CASSRVGTPNQPQHF. CDR3 nucleotides: TGTGCCAGCAGCCGAGTCGGTACACCGAATCAGCCCCAGCATTTT.